This TCR beta chain derives from a study of cytomegalovirus exposure and HLA in healthy donors. Findings and caveats of the study: Specificity for CMV antigens was confirmed in vitro for a few of the CMV-associated chains. An assumption of roughly uniform sequencing depth across donors underlay the presence/absence analyses.

Details on this clone: Its specificity is unknown.

The CDR3 is 13 amino acids. Germline CDR1 is SGHRS and CDR2 is YFSETQ. With 4 bases clipped from V and 3 bases from J, the junction kept 2 bases outside the gene matches. Primers: 60 Vbeta forward and 13 Jbeta reverse. Sequencing used immunoSEQ multiplex PCR; TCRdb keeps in-frame clones, though not all of them. The table shows 60,000 to 90,000 clones, with 70% occurring only once. This receptor was identified in a woman aged 45-59 years in good health and CMV-seropositive. Sequencing input: PBMCs. The rearrangement joins TRBV5-1 to TRBJ1-2; TRBD1 matches 8 bases. CDR3 bases: TGCGCCAGCAGCGAACAGGGGGACTATGGCTACACCTTC. Translation: CASSEQGDYGYTF.